This T cell receptor (beta chain) was obtained from a study of blood T cell repertoires in COVID-19. In the study overall: COVID-19 samples, acute and convalescent, were from the United States, Italy and Spain. PBMCs, B-cell-depleted T cells, or T cells provided the cDNA or gDNA that made up the material.

This clone was seen only a few times. This CDR3 is 15 amino acids long. Germline assignment: CDR1 SGHRS and CDR2 YFSETQ. V trimming: 0 bases; J trimming: 4 bases; junction bases outside the gene matches: 2. Under the authors' procedure: Quantification of nucleated cells was approximated via reference gene primer amplification. Method: immunoSEQ multiplex PCR; TCRdb's copy keeps in-frame clones and lacks some. The V and J calls and clone size come from that table; D and trimming were worked out from the DNA. The top ten clones hold around 3.5% of a sample with over 150,000 clones, over 60% of them seen once.

Sample: peripheral blood. V and J are TRBV5-1 and TRBJ2-1; 9 bases are a match to TRBD2. The receptor's source is a woman aged 80 or over with acute or convalescent COVID-19. CDR3 amino acids: CASSLGAGGYNEQFF. CDR3 coding DNA: TGCGCCAGCAGCTTGGGTGCGGGAGGGTACAATGAGCAGTTCTTC.